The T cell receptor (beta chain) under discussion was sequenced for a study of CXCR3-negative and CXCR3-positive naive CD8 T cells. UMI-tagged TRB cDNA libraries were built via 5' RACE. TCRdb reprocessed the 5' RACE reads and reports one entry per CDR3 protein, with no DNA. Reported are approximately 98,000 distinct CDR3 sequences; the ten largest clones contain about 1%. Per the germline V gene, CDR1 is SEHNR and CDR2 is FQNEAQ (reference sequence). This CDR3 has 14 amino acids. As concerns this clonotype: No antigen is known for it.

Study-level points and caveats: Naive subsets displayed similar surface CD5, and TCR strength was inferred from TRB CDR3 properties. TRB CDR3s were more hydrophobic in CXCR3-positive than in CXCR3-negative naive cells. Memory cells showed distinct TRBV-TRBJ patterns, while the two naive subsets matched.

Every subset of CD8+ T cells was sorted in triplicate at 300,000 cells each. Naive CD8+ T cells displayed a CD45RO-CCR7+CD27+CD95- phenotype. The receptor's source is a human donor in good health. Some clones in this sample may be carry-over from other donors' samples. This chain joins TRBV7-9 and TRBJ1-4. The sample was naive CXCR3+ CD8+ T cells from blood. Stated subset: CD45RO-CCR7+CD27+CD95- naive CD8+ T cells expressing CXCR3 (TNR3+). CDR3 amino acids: CASSLGQDAEKLFF.